The present TCR beta chain was sequenced within a study of T cell responses to AZD1222 COVID-19 vaccine. General study results and limits: Only a handful of AZD1222 recipients tested seropositive at baseline. With dominance at 160-218 and 743-854, vaccine-associated CD4 TCRs spanned spike. Unmutated regions of variants are reportedly targeted by nearly half of spike-specific TCRs. Among the donors, most were white British and more were female, and clonal diversity was possibly underestimated.

Here immunoSEQ multiplex PCR was the method, and the copy in TCRdb shows in-frame clones only, minus some. The sample records under 130,000 clones, roughly nine tenths being singletons. About this clone: The antigen is not known.

The receptor was derived from an adult in good health. This specimen consisted of peripheral blood, obtained on day 0 of AZD1222 vaccination.

The chain's CDR3 is CASSELGERTEAFF. In DNA, the CDR3 is TGTGCCAGCAGTGAATTGGGCGAGAGAACTGAAGCTTTCTTT. The rearrangement uses TRBV2 and TRBJ1-1, with D unresolved. Germline V gene sequence: CDR1 SNHLY, CDR2 FYNNEI. The CDR3 sequence is 14 residues long. The V end lost 2 bases, the J end lost 5 bases, and 12 bases lay between the germline ends.